This TCR beta chain was observed in a study of blood T cell repertoires in COVID-19 (dated by TCRdb to the early 2020s). Describing the broader study: Collaborator samples came from the United States, Italy and Spain and covered acute and convalescent phases of COVID-19. The material from the prospective study consisted of cDNA or gDNA derived from T cells, B-cell-depleted T cells, or PBMCs. Subjects who had been exposed to COVID-19, were actively infected with it, or had recovered from it provided the deeply sampled blood TCRbeta repertoires that made up the dataset. The repertoires were released in a freely available public database meant as a resource for research on the immune response to SARS-CoV-2. Samples were obtained from the ongoing ImmuneRACE study (first 160 participants) and from over 1,000 subjects provided by 6 global collaborators. Sample metadata almost always included a de-identified subject ID, COVID-19 status, age in years and sex. Where HLA class I and class II types were available, the types were taken from metadata supplied by the sample provider, not from assay-based typing.

This clone was counted a few times. Its antigen is unknown. No base quality values were provided; no much bigger clone lies one nucleotide off. At one collaborating source in Seattle, patients were enrolled during active infection and were followed longitudinally through the course of disease. The collaborating institutions used their own protocols to collect whole blood in K2EDTA tubes. Collaborator samples were shipped for TCRbeta analysis as frozen whole blood, isolated PBMCs, or DNA extracted from either sample type. TCRbeta CDR3 regions were amplified from genomic DNA using the immunoSEQ Assay, a bias-controlled multiplex PCR. Concerning the study's data processing: Within the assay, amplification of reference gene primers was used to estimate how many nucleated cells each sample contained. To quantify the absolute abundance of each unique TCRbeta CDR3 rearrangement, sequence reads were collapsed and filtered. For each sample, productive Simpson clonality was calculated by taking the square root of Simpson's diversity index across productive rearrangements. The clones in this table, taken by TCRdb from immuneACCESS, are in-frame only. Not every clone is retained; where verified, under half of the shortfall comes from an unresolved V gene, and the cause of the rest is unknown. That table furnishes V, J and clone size, whereas the DNA furnished D and trimming. The sample yields fewer than 350,000 clones; about 91% were counted once. The biggest ten clones account for approximately 1.8% of the sample.

General conclusions and limits of the study: How much clinical and demographic metadata was included differed by source and by participant, and the metadata was provided uncurated.

The material sequenced was peripheral blood. The receptor comes from a woman younger than 45 with COVID-19, enrolled during active disease.

In nucleotide form, the sequence is TGTGCCAGTGGGCAAGGGGCCACTGAAGCTTTCTTT. Its coded protein is CASGQGATEAFF. The receptor chain draws on TRBV2 and TRBJ1-1; TRBD1 might be the D gene, on 5 matching bases. V is reduced by 9 bases and J by 4 bases, leaving a spacing of 12 bases between them. The germline V gene specifies SNHLY as CDR1 and FYNNEI as CDR2. The CDR3 sequence holds 12 residues, the cysteine and phenylalanine included. Only CDR3 DNA is held: 36 bases, read in frame from base 1.